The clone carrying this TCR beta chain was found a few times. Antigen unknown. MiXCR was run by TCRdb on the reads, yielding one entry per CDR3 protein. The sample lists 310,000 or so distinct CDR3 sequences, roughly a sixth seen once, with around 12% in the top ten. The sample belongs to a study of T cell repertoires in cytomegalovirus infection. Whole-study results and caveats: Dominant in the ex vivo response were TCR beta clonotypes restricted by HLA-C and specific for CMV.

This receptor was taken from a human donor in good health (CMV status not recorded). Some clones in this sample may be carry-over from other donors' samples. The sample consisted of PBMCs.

This CDR3 is CASSQDSQGGINTEAFF. CDR3 nucleotides: TGTGCCAGCAGCCAAGATAGTCAGGGAGGCATTAACACTGAAGCTTTCTTT. The V gene is TRBV4-2, the J gene TRBJ1-1, with D tentatively TRBD1 (5 bases). CDR3 size: 17 residues. Germline CDR1 and CDR2: LGHNA and YNFKEQ. Between the trimmed V and J ends, which lost 0 bases and 2 bases, there was a span of 16 bases.